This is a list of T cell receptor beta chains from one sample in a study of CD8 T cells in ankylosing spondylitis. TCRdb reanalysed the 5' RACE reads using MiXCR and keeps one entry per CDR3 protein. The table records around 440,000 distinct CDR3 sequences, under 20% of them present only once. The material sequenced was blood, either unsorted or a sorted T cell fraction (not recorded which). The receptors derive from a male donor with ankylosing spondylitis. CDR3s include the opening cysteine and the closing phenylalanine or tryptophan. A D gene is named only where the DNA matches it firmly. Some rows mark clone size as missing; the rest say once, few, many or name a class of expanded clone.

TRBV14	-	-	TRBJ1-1	CASSQSRYTEAFF	TGTGCCAGCAGCCAGTCAAGGTACACTGAAGCTTTCTTT
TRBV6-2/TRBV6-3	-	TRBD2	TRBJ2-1	CAIRRTGTSGSNEQFF	TGTGCCATCAGACGAACCGGGACTAGCGGGAGCAATGAGCAGTTCTTC
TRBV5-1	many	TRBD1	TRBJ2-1	CASSLIGGSGNEQFF	TGCGCCAGCAGCTTAATAGGGGGCTCAGGGAATGAGCAGTTCTTC
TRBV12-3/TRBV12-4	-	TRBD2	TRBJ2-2	CASSFPSGGAWELFF	TGTGCCAGCAGTTTCCCTAGCGGGGGGGCTTGGGAGCTGTTTTTT
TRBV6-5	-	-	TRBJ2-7	CASMGNPYEQYF	TGTGCCAGCATGGGGAACCCCTACGAGCAGTACTTC
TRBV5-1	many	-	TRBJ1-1	CASSADSSFGAFF	TGCGCCAGCAGCGCGGACAGCTCCTTCGGAGCTTTCTTT
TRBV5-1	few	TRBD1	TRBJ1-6	CASSYTQGAGSPLHF	TGCGCCAGCAGCTACACACAGGGGGCAGGCTCACCCCTCCACTTT
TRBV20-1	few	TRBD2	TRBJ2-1	CSASGLAGPDNEQFF	TGCAGTGCTAGCGGGCTAGCGGGGCCTGACAATGAGCAGTTCTTC
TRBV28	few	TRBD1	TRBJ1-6	CASSITGGDSPLHF	TGTGCCAGCAGTATAACAGGGGGCGATTCACCCCTCCACTTT
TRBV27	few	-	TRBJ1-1	CASSLSPPGGWNTEAFF	TGTGCCAGCAGTTTATCACCCCCCGGGGGCTGGAACACTGAAGCTTTCTTT
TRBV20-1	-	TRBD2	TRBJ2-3	CSAIARRASGTDTQYF	TGCAGTGCTATAGCTCGCAGGGCTAGCGGAACAGATACGCAGTATTTT
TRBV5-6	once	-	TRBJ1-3	CASSPRGRWDSGNTIYF	TGTGCCAGCAGCCCAAGGGGAAGGTGGGACTCTGGAAACACCATATATTTT
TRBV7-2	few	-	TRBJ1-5	CASSLNRDVQPQHF	TGTGCCAGCAGCTTAAACAGGGACGTTCAGCCCCAGCATTTT
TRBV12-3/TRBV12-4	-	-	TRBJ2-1	CASTLKGGASYNEQFF	TGTGCCAGCACTCTAAAGGGGGGGGCCTCCTACAATGAGCAGTTCTTC
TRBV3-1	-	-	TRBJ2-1	CASSSLHEQFF	TGTGCCAGCAGCAGTCTCCATGAGCAGTTCTTC
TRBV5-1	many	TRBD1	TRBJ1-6	CASSTGQGSYNSPLHF	TGCGCCAGCAGCACCGGACAGGGGTCCTATAATTCACCCCTCCACTTT
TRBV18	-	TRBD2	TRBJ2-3	CASSPAGGATQYF	TGTGCCAGCTCACCCGCGGGGGGGGCTACGCAGTATTTT
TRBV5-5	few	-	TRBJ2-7	CASSFPSPSGYEQYF	TGTGCCAGCAGCTTCCCTAGTCCGAGTGGTTACGAGCAGTACTTC
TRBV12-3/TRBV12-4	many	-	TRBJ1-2	CASSNRHYGYTF	TGTGCCAGCAGTAACAGGCACTATGGCTACACCTTC
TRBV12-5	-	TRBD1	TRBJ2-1	CASGLVLFGQGRVSYNEQFF	TGTGCTAGTGGTTTGGTACTCTTCGGACAGGGACGGGTCTCCTACAATGAGCAGTTCTTC
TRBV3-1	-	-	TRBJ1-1	CASSQGREAFF	TGTGCCAGCAGCCAAGGTCGGGAAGCTTTCTTT
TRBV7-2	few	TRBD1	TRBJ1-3	CASSWDRSRNTIYF	TGTGCCAGCAGCTGGGACAGGTCTCGAAACACCATATATTTT
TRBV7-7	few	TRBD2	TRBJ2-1	CASSRGLLGHNEQFF	TGTGCCAGCAGCCGGGGACTATTGGGGCACAATGAGCAGTTCTTC
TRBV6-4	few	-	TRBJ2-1	CASSEIWGSYNEQFF	TGTGCCAGCAGTGAAATATGGGGGTCCTACAATGAGCAGTTCTTC
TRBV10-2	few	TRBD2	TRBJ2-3	CASRTSADTQYF	TGCGCCAGCAGGACTAGCGCGGATACGCAGTATTTT
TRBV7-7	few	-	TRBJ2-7	CASSRDRLAEQYF	TGTGCTAGCAGCCGGGACCGGTTGGCCGAGCAGTACTTC
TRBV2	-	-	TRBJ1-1	CANRERTEAFF	TGTGCCAACCGCGAGCGCACTGAAGCTTTCTTT
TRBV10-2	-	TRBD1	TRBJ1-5	CASGGTGKGGQPQHF	TGCGCCAGCGGGGGGACAGGGAAGGGTGGTCAGCCCCAGCATTTT
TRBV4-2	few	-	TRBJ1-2	CASSPEPDNFYGYTF	TGTGCCAGCAGCCCAGAACCGGACAACTTCTATGGCTACACCTTC
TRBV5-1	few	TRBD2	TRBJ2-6	CASSAGLALSGANVLTF	TGCGCCAGCAGCGCTGGACTAGCCCTCTCTGGGGCCAACGTCCTGACTTTC
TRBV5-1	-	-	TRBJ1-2	CASSLEGGLGYTF	TGCGCCAGCAGCTTGGAAGGGGGTCTTGGCTACACCTTC
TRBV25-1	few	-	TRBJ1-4	CASSEVHIATNEKLFF	TGTGCCAGCAGTGAGGTACACATTGCAACTAATGAAAAACTGTTTTTT
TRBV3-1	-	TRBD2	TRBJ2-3	CASSLRTSGGADTQYF	TGTGCCAGCAGCCTTCGGACTAGCGGGGGGGCAGATACGCAGTATTTT
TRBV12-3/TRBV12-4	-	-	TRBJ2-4	CASSFWEANIQYF	TGTGCCAGCAGTTTCTGGGAGGCAAACATTCAGTACTTC
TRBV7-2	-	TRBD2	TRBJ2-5	CASSFSTSGRSETQYF	TGTGCCAGCAGCTTTAGTACTAGCGGAAGAAGTGAGACCCAGTACTTC
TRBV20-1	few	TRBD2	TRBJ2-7	CSASSRLAGEDEQYF	TGCAGTGCTAGCAGTAGACTAGCGGGCGAGGACGAGCAGTACTTC
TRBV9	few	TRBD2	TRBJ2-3	CASSVGSGGVKDTQYF	TGTGCCAGCAGCGTGGGTAGCGGGGGGGTAAAAGATACGCAGTATTTT
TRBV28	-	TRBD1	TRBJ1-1	CASRTGWATEAFF	TGTGCCAGCAGGACAGGGTGGGCCACTGAAGCTTTCTTT
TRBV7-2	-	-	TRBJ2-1	CASSLPFYNEQFF	TGTGCCAGCAGCCTGCCTTTCTACAATGAGCAGTTCTTC
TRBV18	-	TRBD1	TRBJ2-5	CASSQGQGGTQYF	TGTGCCAGCTCACAAGGACAGGGAGGGACCCAGTACTTC
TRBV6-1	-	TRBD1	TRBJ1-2	CASVDPTGGDGYTF	TGTGCCAGCGTGGACCCTACAGGGGGCGATGGCTACACCTTC
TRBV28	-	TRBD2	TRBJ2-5	CASSPGRAQETQYF	TGTGCCAGCAGCCCGGGGAGGGCCCAAGAGACCCAGTACTTC
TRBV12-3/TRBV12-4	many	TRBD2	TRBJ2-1	CASSLLAGVAYNEQFF	TGTGCCAGCAGTTTACTAGCGGGGGTAGCCTACAATGAGCAGTTCTTC
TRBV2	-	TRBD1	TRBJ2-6	CASSEVRGRSGANVLTF	TGTGCCAGCAGTGAGGTCAGGGGGCGATCTGGGGCCAACGTCCTGACTTTC
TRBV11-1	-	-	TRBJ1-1	CASSLRVGGTEAFF	TGTGCCAGCAGCTTACGGGTAGGGGGCACTGAAGCTTTCTTT
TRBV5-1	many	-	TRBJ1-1	CASSPDDSMNTEAFF	TGCGCCAGCAGCCCTGACGACAGTATGAACACTGAAGCTTTCTTT
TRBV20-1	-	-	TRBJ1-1	CSARVHMNTEAFF	TGCAGTGCTAGAGTTCACATGAACACTGAAGCTTTCTTT
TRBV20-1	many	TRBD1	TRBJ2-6	CSARGQGKSSGANVLTF	TGCAGTGCTAGGGGACAGGGGAAGAGCTCTGGGGCCAACGTCCTGACTTTC
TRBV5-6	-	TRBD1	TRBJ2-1	CASSPPRGRSYNEQFF	TGTGCCAGCAGTCCCCCCAGGGGGCGATCTTACAATGAGCAGTTCTTC
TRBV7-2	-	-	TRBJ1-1	CASSLGQYRTEAFF	TGTGCCAGCAGCTTAGGTCAGTATCGAACTGAAGCTTTCTTT
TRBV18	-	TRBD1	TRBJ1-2	CASSRTPDRVDYGYTF	TGTGCCAGCTCACGTACCCCGGACAGGGTCGACTATGGCTACACCTTC
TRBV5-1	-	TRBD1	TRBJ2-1	CASTLYPGQGYSYNEQFF	TGCGCCAGCACGCTTTACCCGGGACAGGGGTACTCCTACAATGAGCAGTTCTTC
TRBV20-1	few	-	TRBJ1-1	CSATRGGGDTEAFF	TGCAGTGCGACGAGGGGGGGTGGGGACACTGAAGCTTTCTTT
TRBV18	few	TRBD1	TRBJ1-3	CASSPTGASGNTIYF	TGTGCCAGCTCACCGACAGGGGCCTCTGGAAACACCATATATTTT